These T cell receptor beta chains were read from a single sample in a study of T cell responses to AZD1222 COVID-19 vaccine. The data were produced by immunoSEQ multiplex PCR, yet TCRdb's version contains in-frame clones alone and is incomplete. The table records 100,000 to 110,000 clones, roughly 86% of them present only once. This sample comprised peripheral blood, obtained on day 0 of MenACWY control vaccination. The receptors stem from an adult in good health. The CDR3 runs from the conserved cysteine through the conserved F or W. The order of the fields is clone size, V gene, D gene, J gene, CDR3 protein, CDR3 DNA. D genes are given only for firm matches. Some rows have no size entry. The others give once, few or many, or a class for an expanded clone.

once,TRBV6-5,TRBD1,TRBJ1-6,CASTGDRGYSPLHF,TGTGCCAGCACTGGGGACAGGGGTTATTCACCCCTCCACTTT
.,TRBV11-2,TRBD1,TRBJ2-2,CASSPRTGTGELFF,TGTGCCAGCAGCCCCAGGACAGGAACAGGGGAGCTGTTTTTT
.,TRBV4-1,.,TRBJ2-7,CASSPRDGSYEQYF,TGCGCCAGCAGCCCCCGGGACGGATCCTACGAGCAGTACTTC
.,TRBV19,.,TRBJ2-7,CASSTAGDEQYF,TGTGCCAGTAGTACTGCAGGGGACGAGCAGTACTTC
once,TRBV28,TRBD1,TRBJ2-5,CASRATGQYKRETQYF,TGTGCCAGCAGAGCCACGGGACAGTATAAGAGGGAGACCCAGTACTTC
.,TRBV21-1,.,TRBJ2-2,CASSNFYVEQATGELFF,TGTGCCAGCAGCAACTTCTATGTGGAACAAGCCACCGGGGAGCTGTTTTTT
.,TRBV6-5,.,TRBJ1-2,CASSPPGAYYGYTF,TGTGCCAGCAGTCCTCCGGGGGCCTACTATGGCTACACCTTC
.,TRBV5-1,.,TRBJ2-6,CASSLRGFQTLDGANVLTF,TGCGCCAGCAGCTTGCGGGGGTTTCAAACCCTAGATGGGGCCAACGTCCTGACTTTC
.,TRBV5-8,TRBD1,TRBJ1-2,CASSLTPSGGGGYTF,TGTGCCAGCAGCCTCACCCCCTCAGGGGGGGGCGGCTACACCTTC
.,TRBV28,TRBD1,TRBJ1-4,CASSLAGGEKLFF,TGTGCCAGCAGTTTAGCAGGGGGGGAAAAACTGTTTTTT
.,TRBV5-1,TRBD1,TRBJ1-1,CASSLDRGTEAFF,TGCGCCAGCAGCTTGGACAGGGGCACTGAAGCTTTCTTT
.,TRBV5-8,.,TRBJ1-3,CASSLAWGHGSSSGNTIYF,TGTGCCAGCAGCTTGGCCTGGGGGCACGGCAGCTCCTCTGGAAACACCATATATTTT
.,TRBV4-3,TRBD2,TRBJ2-3,CASSQEASGGADTQYF,TGCGCCAGCAGCCAAGAGGCTAGCGGGGGCGCAGATACGCAGTATTTT
.,TRBV4-1,.,TRBJ1-1,CASSQGQKTGNTEAFF,TGCGCCAGCAGCCAAGGGCAGAAGACGGGGAACACTGAAGCTTTCTTT
.,TRBV28,.,TRBJ1-4,CASSLRWGIRPTNEKLFF,TGTGCCAGCAGTTTAAGATGGGGCATCCGGCCAACTAATGAAAAACTGTTTTTT
.,TRBV28,.,TRBJ2-3,CASSFYRTDTQYF,TGTGCCAGCAGTTTTTACCGCACAGATACGCAGTATTTT
once,TRBV9,.,TRBJ2-6,CASSVDGPSGANVLTF,TGTGCCAGCAGCGTAGACGGACCCTCTGGGGCCAACGTCCTGACTTTC
.,TRBV7-2,TRBD1,TRBJ1-5,CASSWGQGAYQPQHF,TGTGCCAGCAGCTGGGGACAGGGGGCATATCAGCCCCAGCATTTT
.,TRBV29-1,TRBD1,TRBJ1-2,CSGGTVNGYGYTF,TGCAGCGGGGGGACAGTCAATGGTTATGGCTACACCTTC
.,TRBV4-1,.,TRBJ2-7,CASSQDWAAGQQYF,TGCGCCAGCAGCCAAGACTGGGCGGCGGGACAGCAGTACTTC
.,TRBV28,.,TRBJ2-7,CASTTPGTPLVYEQYF,TGTGCCAGCACCACTCCCGGGACTCCACTAGTCTACGAGCAGTACTTC
once,TRBV28,.,TRBJ1-5,CASSQTVAQPQHF,TGTGCCAGCAGTCAAACAGTCGCTCAGCCCCAGCATTTT
.,TRBV19,.,TRBJ2-7,CASSRPLAYEQYF,TGTGCCAGTAGTCGTCCCCTCGCCTACGAGCAGTACTTC
once,TRBV7-2,.,TRBJ2-7,CASSLGPQGVYEQYF,TGTGCCAGCAGCTTAGGGCCCCAGGGAGTCTACGAGCAGTACTTC
.,TRBV30,.,TRBJ1-2,CAWSSGAYGYTF,TGTGCCTGGTCATCAGGGGCCTATGGCTACACCTTC
.,TRBV19,.,TRBJ1-6,CASSIGAQDYNSPLHF,TGTGCCAGTAGTATAGGGGCGCAGGACTATAATTCACCCCTCCACTTT
.,TRBV5-1,TRBD1,TRBJ2-7,CASSFQGANYEQYF,TGCGCCAGCAGCTTCCAGGGGGCGAACTACGAGCAGTACTTC
.,TRBV24-1,TRBD1,TRBJ1-1,CATSKGATEAFF,TGTGCCACCAGCAAGGGGGCCACTGAAGCTTTCTTT
.,TRBV10-3,.,TRBJ2-7,CAISDSYEQYF,TGTGCCATCAGTGATAGCTACGAGCAGTACTTC
.,TRBV9,.,TRBJ2-3,CASSVGQPTDTQYF,TGTGCCAGCAGCGTCGGGCAACCCACAGATACGCAGTATTTT
.,TRBV5-1,.,TRBJ1-1,CASRPDRLNTEAFF,TGCGCCAGCAGACCTGACAGGCTCAACACTGAAGCTTTCTTT
.,TRBV5-1,TRBD1,TRBJ1-1,CASSSRTGVNTEAFF,TGCGCCAGCAGCTCGAGGACAGGGGTGAACACTGAAGCTTTCTTT
.,TRBV28,.,TRBJ1-4,CASSPREKLFF,TGTGCCAGCAGCCCCAGAGAAAAACTGTTTTTT
.,TRBV7-2,TRBD1,TRBJ1-5,CASSPGTGGFDQPQHF,TGTGCCAGCAGCCCCGGGACAGGGGGCTTCGATCAGCCCCAGCATTTT
.,TRBV7-3,.,TRBJ2-1,CASSLEPYNEQFF,TGTGCCAGCAGCCTTGAACCCTACAATGAGCAGTTCTTC
.,TRBV19,TRBD2,TRBJ2-1,CASTKARLAGGVNNEQFF,TGTGCCAGTACCAAGGCCCGGCTAGCGGGGGGCGTAAACAATGAGCAGTTCTTC
.,TRBV10-2,.,TRBJ1-1,CASSDSNTEAFF,TGCGCCAGCAGTGATTCCAACACTGAAGCTTTCTTT
.,TRBV2,.,TRBJ1-5,CASSRGNSNQPQHF,TGTGCCAGCAGTCGGGGGAATAGCAATCAGCCCCAGCATTTT
.,TRBV6-2/TRBV6-3,.,TRBJ2-3,CASSYSPTDTQYF,TGTGCCAGCAGTTACTCGCCGACCGATACGCAGTATTTT
.,TRBV3-1/TRBV3-2,.,TRBJ2-3,CASSQDIGSTDTQYF,TGTGCCAGCAGCCAAGATATCGGGAGCACAGATACGCAGTATTTT
.,TRBV10-1,TRBD1,TRBJ1-5,CASSDGQDSNQPQHF,TGCGCCAGCAGTGATGGACAGGATAGCAATCAGCCCCAGCATTTT
.,TRBV28,.,TRBJ2-1,CASSLGGPYNEQFF,TGTGCCAGCAGTTTAGGCGGGCCTTACAATGAGCAGTTCTTC
.,TRBV4-2,TRBD2,TRBJ2-2,CASSQDPSGGFNTGELFF,TGTGCCAGCAGCCAAGATCCTAGCGGGGGATTTAACACCGGGGAGCTGTTTTTT
few,TRBV6-5,.,TRBJ2-7,CASSPGFSKHYEQYF,TGTGCCAGCAGCCCGGGGTTCTCAAAACACTACGAGCAGTACTTC
.,TRBV4-1,.,TRBJ2-1,CASSQGTGFYNEQFF,TGCGCCAGCAGCCAAGGAACAGGATTCTACAATGAGCAGTTCTTC
.,TRBV5-1,.,TRBJ1-3,CASSLGEVTDTIYF,TGCGCCAGCAGCTTGGGGGAAGTAACGGACACCATATATTTT
.,TRBV5-1,TRBD2,TRBJ2-2,CASSERHGRGAGELFF,TGCGCCAGCAGCGAACGACACGGGAGGGGAGCCGGGGAGCTGTTTTTT
once,TRBV28,.,TRBJ2-7,CASTPGSVASYEQYF,TGTGCCAGCACCCCTGGAAGCGTAGCGTCCTACGAGCAGTACTTC
.,TRBV5-5,.,TRBJ1-4,CASSLAGDLGEKLFF,TGTGCCAGCAGCTTGGCAGGGGATTTAGGTGAAAAACTGTTTTTT
.,TRBV5-4,.,TRBJ2-7,CASSLDFYEQYF,TGTGCCAGCAGCTTGGACTTTTACGAGCAGTACTTC